This T cell receptor beta chain was documented in a study of CD8+ T cells in alopecia areata. This sample's treatment: oral pan-JAK inhibitor, 5-10 mg twice daily. Punch biopsies of lesional scalp, plus peripheral blood, were taken from alopecia areata patients. Concerning this clone: Its antigen is as yet unknown.

CDR1 and CDR2 from the germline V gene are SGHRS and YFSETQ. Trimming shortened V by 4 bases and J by 7 bases, and 15 bases separated the two germline ends. This CDR3 has 13 amino acids. cDNA prepared by RNA extraction and subsequent reverse transcription served as the template for sequencing. Profiled with immunoSEQ multiplex PCR; TCRdb holds only in-frame clones, not every one. The sample has 190,000 or so clones, roughly 64% seen once. Findings and caveats of the study: Alphabeta T cells residing in normal skin are also sequenced in scalp samples.

The gene calls are TRBV5-1 and TRBJ2-7; D remains unclear. The sequences come from CD4+ T cells sorted from blood, collected at week 24, from a patient treated with tofacitinib. This receptor was identified in a human donor with alopecia areata. CDR3: CASSTSPVREQYF. CDR3 coding DNA: TGCGCCAGCAGCACAAGCCCAGTTCGTGAGCAGTACTTC.